Sequencing of this T cell receptor beta chain was carried out in a study of T cell responses to AZD1222 COVID-19 vaccine. The count of this clone is one. What it recognizes is unknown. Pooling was applied to second doses at about 4 or about 12 weeks. TCRdb's table, derived via immunoSEQ multiplex PCR, lists solely in-frame clones and lacks some. This sample has tens of thousands of clones, with 87% found just once. Overall study results and limits: At study baseline, merely a handful of AZD1222 recipients were seropositive.

CDR3 length equals 15 residues. Germline-derived CDR1 and CDR2 are SGHTA and FQGNSA. With V trimmed by 7 bases and J by 7 bases, 10 bases remained unmatched. The TCR comes from an adult who received the AZD1222 COVID-19 vaccine. Specimen: peripheral blood, collected 28 days after the second AZD1222 dose. This chain links TRBV7-2 with TRBJ2-1, with TRBD2 identical over 10 bases. The CDR3 region is CASNSLAGVGNEQFF. In DNA, the CDR3 is TGTGCCAGCAACTCTCTAGCGGGGGTAGGGAATGAGCAGTTCTTC. Using reference TRBV7-2 and TRBJ2-1 for the parts outside the CDR3, the full variable domain is GAGVSQSPSNKVTEKGKDVELRCDPISGHTALYWYRQSLGQGLEFLIYFQGNSAPDKSGLPSDRFSAERTGGSVSTLTIQRTQQEDSAVYLCASNSLAGVGNEQFFGPGTRLTVL.